The TCR beta chain under discussion was sequenced for a study of monozygotic twins with inflammatory bowel disease. TCRdb re-called the 5' RACE reads and catalogs CDR3 proteins one per entry, DNA excluded. Its table records over 110,000 distinct CDR3 sequences. The CDR3 covers 16 residues. The germline V gene encodes CDR1 LGHNA and CDR2 YNFKEQ. The sequencing input was blood. The clonotype originates from a human donor with ulcerative colitis or Crohn's disease, or a healthy co-twin of an affected twin (not recorded which). The V call is TRBV4-2, the J call TRBJ2-3; the D call of TRBD2 rests on TCRdb alone, since no DNA is present to check it. The CDR3 loop reads CASSQETSGSTDTQYF.